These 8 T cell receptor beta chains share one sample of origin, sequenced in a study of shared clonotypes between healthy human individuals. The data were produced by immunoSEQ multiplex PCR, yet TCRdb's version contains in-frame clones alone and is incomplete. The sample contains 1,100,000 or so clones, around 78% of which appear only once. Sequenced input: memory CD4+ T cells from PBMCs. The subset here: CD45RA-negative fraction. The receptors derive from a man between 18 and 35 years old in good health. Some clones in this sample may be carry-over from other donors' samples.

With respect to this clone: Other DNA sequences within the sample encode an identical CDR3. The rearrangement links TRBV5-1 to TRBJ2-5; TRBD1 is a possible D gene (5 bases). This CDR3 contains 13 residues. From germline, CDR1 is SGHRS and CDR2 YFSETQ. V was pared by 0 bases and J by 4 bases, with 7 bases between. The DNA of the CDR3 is TGCGCCAGCAGCTTGGGTCAGGGAGAGACCCAGTACTTC. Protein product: CASSLGQGETQYF.

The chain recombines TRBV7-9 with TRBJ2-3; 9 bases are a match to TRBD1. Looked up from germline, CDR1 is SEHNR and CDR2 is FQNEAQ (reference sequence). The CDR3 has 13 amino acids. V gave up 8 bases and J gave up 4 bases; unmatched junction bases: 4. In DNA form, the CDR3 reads TGTGCCAGCGGGGACAGGGCGGCAGATACGCAGTATTTT. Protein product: CASGDRAADTQYF.

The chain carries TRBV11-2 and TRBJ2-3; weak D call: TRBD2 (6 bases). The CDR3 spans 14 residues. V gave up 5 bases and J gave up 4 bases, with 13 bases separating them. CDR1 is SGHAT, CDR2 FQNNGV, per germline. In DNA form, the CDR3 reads TGTGCCAGCAGCGGGCGGGACCTCGCAGATACGCAGTATTTT. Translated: CASSGRDLADTQYF. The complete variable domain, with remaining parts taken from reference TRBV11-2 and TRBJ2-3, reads EAGVAQSPRYKIIEKRQSVAFWCNPISGHATLYWYQQILGQGPKLLIQFQNNGVVDDSQLPKDRFSAERLKGVDSTLKIQPAKLEDSAVYLCASSGRDLADTQYFGPGTRLTVL.

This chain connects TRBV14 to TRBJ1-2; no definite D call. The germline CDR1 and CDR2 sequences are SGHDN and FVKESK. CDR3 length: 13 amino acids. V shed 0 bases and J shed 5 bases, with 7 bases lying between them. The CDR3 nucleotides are TGTGCCAGCAGCCAAGATATGTCTTATGGCTACACCTTC. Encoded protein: CASSQDMSYGYTF.

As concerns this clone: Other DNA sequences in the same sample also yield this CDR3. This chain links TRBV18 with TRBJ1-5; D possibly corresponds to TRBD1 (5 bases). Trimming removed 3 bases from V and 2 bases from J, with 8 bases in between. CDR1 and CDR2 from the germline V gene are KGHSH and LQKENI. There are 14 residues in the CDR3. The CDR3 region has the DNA TGTGCCAGCTCACCGGGGGGAGGCAATCAGCCCCAGCATTTT. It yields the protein CASSPGGGNQPQHF.

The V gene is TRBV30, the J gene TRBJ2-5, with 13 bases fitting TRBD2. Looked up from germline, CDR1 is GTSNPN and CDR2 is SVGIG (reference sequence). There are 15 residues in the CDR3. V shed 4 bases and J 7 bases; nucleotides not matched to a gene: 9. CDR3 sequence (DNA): TGTGCCTGGATTGCCCGACTAGCGGGAGGCCCGACCCAGTACTTC. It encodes CAWIARLAGGPTQYF.

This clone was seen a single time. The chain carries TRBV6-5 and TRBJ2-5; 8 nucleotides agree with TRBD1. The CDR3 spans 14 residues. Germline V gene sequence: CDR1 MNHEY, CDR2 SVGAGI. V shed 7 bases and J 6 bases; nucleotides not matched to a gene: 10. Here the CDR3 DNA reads TGTGCCAGCACCAAGACCGGACAGGGCCAGACCCAGTACTTC. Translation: CASTKTGQGQTQYF.

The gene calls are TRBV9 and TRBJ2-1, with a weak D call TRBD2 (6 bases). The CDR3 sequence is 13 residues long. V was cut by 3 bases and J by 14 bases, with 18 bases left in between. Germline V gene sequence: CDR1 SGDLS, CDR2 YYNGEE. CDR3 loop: CASSARMEGREFF. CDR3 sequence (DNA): TGTGCCAGCAGCGCCCGGATGGAGGGTCGGGAGTTCTTC. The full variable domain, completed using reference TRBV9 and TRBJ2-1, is DSGVTQTPKHLITATGQRVTLRCSPRSGDLSVYWYQQSLDQGLQFLIQYYNGEERAKGNILERFSAQQFPDLHSELNLSSLELGDSALYFCASSARMEGREFFGPGTRLTVL.